What follows are 21 T cell receptor beta chains derived from one specimen sequenced in a study of T cells in Graves' hyperthyroidism and ophthalmopathy. RNA transcripts yielded amplified TCR beta CDR3 regions. Using the HTBI primer set, a first-round RT-PCR was run on the TCR CDR3. From the multiplex PCR reads, TCRdb called clonotypes with MiXCR, one entry per CDR3 protein. This sample has 45,000 to 55,000 distinct CDR3 sequences, with approximately 58% found just once. Sample: peripheral blood or thyroid tissue (not recorded which). Receptors were obtained from a man aged 18 to 29 with Graves' hyperthyroidism.

The chain joins TRBV6-1 to TRBJ2-2; D possibly matches TRBD1 or TRBD2 (5 bases each). The CDR3 spans 18 residues. The germline gives CDR1 MNHNS, CDR2 SASEGT. Trimming left V 6 bases short and J 3 bases short, with 23 bases between. CDR3 nucleotides: TGTGCCAGCAGACTCTTTGGGACCGACTATGGCTACACCGGGGAGCTGTTTTTT. Amino acids: CASRLFGTDYGYTGELFF.

The rearrangement uses TRBV5-6 and TRBJ1-2; a possible D gene is TRBD1 (5 bases). The V gene's germline CDR1 is SGHDT and CDR2 YYEEEE. The V and J ends lost 1 base and 12 bases respectively, with 22 bases between them. The length of the CDR3 is 15 residues. CDR3 DNA sequence: TGTGCCAGCAGCTTGATGGGGCAGGGAGGTTACGGAAACACCTTC. It encodes CASSLMGQGGYGNTF. Together with reference TRBV5-6 and TRBJ1-2, the CDR3 gives the full variable domain: DAGVTQSPTHLIKTRGQQVTLRCSPKSGHDTVSWYQQALGQGPQFIFQYYEEEERQRGNFPDRFSGHQFPNYSSELNVNALLLGDSALYLCASSLMGQGGYGNTFGSGTRLTVV.

The chain combines TRBV2 with TRBJ1-5; TRBD1 aligns across 7 bases. The V segment lost 7 bases and the J segment 5 bases; nucleotides outside the gene matches: 11. CDR3 length: 15 amino acids. Germline V gene lookup returns CDR1 SNHLY and CDR2 FYNNEI. CDR3 coding DNA: TGTGCCAGCAAATTTCTACAGGGGTTTGATCAGCCCCAGCATTTT. This codes for CASKFLQGFDQPQHF.

This chain links TRBV5-1 with TRBJ1-2, with D possibly TRBD1 on 5 matching bases. The CDR3 has 11 amino acids. Germline V gives CDR1 SGHRS, CDR2 YFSETQ. Trimming stripped 3 bases from V and 13 bases from J, with 13 bases between. CDR3 sequence reads: CASSWDRFTTF. CDR3 sequence (DNA): TGCGCCAGCAGCTGGGACCGCTTTACCACCTTC.

The rearrangement uses TRBV29-1 and TRBJ2-5, with D perhaps TRBD1 (6 bases). The ends were cut back, 8 bases at V and 7 bases at J, with 20 bases in the middle. CDR3 length: 13 amino acids. The germline V gene has CDR1 SQVTM and CDR2 ANQGSEA. In nucleotides, the CDR3 is TGCAGCTGCCCCGGTTGGACAGAAGGGACCCAGTACTTC. It translates to CSCPGWTEGTQYF.

This clonotype was observed at least ten times. The CDR3 is CASSLRSGQEAQYF. In DNA form, the CDR3 reads TGCGCCAGCAGCTTACGCTCCGGGCAGGAGGCCCAGTACTTC. The rearrangement links TRBV5-1 to TRBJ2-5; possibly TRBD2 for D (5 bases). The V gene lost 2 bases and the J gene lost 9 bases, with 17 bases spanning the gap. Germline assignment: CDR1 SGHRS and CDR2 YFSETQ. The CDR3 covers 14 residues.

V usage is TRBV15 and J usage is TRBJ1-5; 8 bases are shared with TRBD1. Germline values: CDR1 LNHNV, CDR2 YYDKDF (reference sequence). J gave up 3 bases and V 3 bases, and 7 bases lay outside the gene matches. The CDR3 is made up of 16 amino acids. The DNA of the CDR3 is TGTGCCACCAGCAGGACAGGGGCGCGAACCAATCAGCCCCAGCATTTT. Its protein is CATSRTGARTNQPQHF.

In its sample, this clonotype was seen many times. V gene TRBV12-3 or TRBV12-4 combines with J gene TRBJ2-7; no reliable D call. This CDR3 comprises 11 residues. The V and J ends lost 4 bases and 5 bases respectively, with 6 bases between them. The CDR3: CASSSTHEQYF. The CDR3 nucleotides are TGTGCCAGCAGTTCAACCCACGAGCAGTACTTC.

The V and J genes are TRBV25-1 and TRBJ1-2; D gene unclear. Germline-derived CDR1 and CDR2 are MGHDK and SYGVNS. V was shortened by 2 bases and J by 4 bases, with 8 bases between the two germline ends. This CDR3 has 13 residues. Here the CDR3 reads CASSEGQIYGYTF. Here the CDR3 DNA reads TGTGCCAGCAGTGAAGGGCAGATCTATGGCTACACCTTC.

This clonotype was counted at least ten times. The gene calls are TRBV7-9 and TRBJ1-1, with unresolved D. In germline, CDR1 is SEHNR, CDR2 FQNEAQ (reference sequence). The CDR3 spans 13 residues. V was cut by 5 bases and J by 11 bases, with 18 bases left in between. The DNA of the CDR3 is TGTGCCAGCAGCCCACAAATGGAAACGGGGGCTTTCTTT. Amino acids: CASSPQMETGAFF.

This clonotype was counted at least ten times. In DNA, the CDR3 is TGTGCCAGAAACCAGGGCCCCGACTATGGCTACACCTTC. It encodes CARNQGPDYGYTF. The rearrangement links TRBV2 to TRBJ1-2, with a weak D call TRBD1 (5 bases). The CDR3 sequence is 13 residues long. V was pared by 9 bases and J by 3 bases, with 14 bases between. Germline V gives CDR1 SNHLY, CDR2 FYNNEI. Drawing the rest from reference TRBV2 and TRBJ1-2, the complete variable domain is EPEVTQTPSHQVTQMGQEVILRCVPISNHLYFYWYRQILGQKVEFLVSFYNNEISEKSEIFDDQFSVERPDGSNFTLKIRSTKLEDSAMYFCARNQGPDYGYTFGSGTRLTVV.

This clonotype was seen many times. V is TRBV2 and J is TRBJ2-2; TRBD1 or TRBD2 may be the D gene (5 bases each). V lost 8 bases to trimming and J lost 3 bases, with 22 bases between them. The CDR3 runs 17 residues. CDR1 and CDR2 (germline): SNHLY, FYNNEI. The CDR3 spells CASVGSWGSYYTGELFF. DNA of the CDR3: TGTGCCAGCGTCGGGTCGTGGGGGAGCTACTACACCGGGGAGCTGTTTTTT. Together with reference TRBV2 and TRBJ2-2, the CDR3 gives the full variable domain: EPEVTQTPSHQVTQMGQEVILRCVPISNHLYFYWYRQILGQKVEFLVSFYNNEISEKSEIFDDQFSVERPDGSNFTLKIRSTKLEDSAMYFCASVGSWGSYYTGELFFGEGSRLTVL.

This clonotype showed up just a few times. This chain connects TRBV29-1 to TRBJ2-7, with TRBD1 matching 7 bases. Germline V gene sequence: CDR1 SQVTM, CDR2 ANQGSEA. The CDR3 is 13 residues long. Germline trimming cut 4 bases from V and 2 bases from J; bases unmatched to any gene: 5. For the CDR3, the DNA is TGCAGCGTTGGGGACAGTCCTACCTACGAGCAGTACTTC. It codes for CSVGDSPTYEQYF.

This clonotype came up many times. The rearrangement joins TRBV2 to TRBJ2-2, with D maybe TRBD2 (5 bases). V lost 6 bases to trimming and J lost 6 bases, with 5 bases between them. Germline V gene lookup returns CDR1 SNHLY and CDR2 FYNNEI. The CDR3 runs to 11 residues. CDR3 sequence reads: CASRLAGELFF. The CDR3 DNA reads as TGTGCCAGCAGACTAGCCGGGGAGCTGTTTTTT.

This clonotype has ten or more counts. The chain carries TRBV9 and TRBJ2-3; D call uncertain. Germline lookup yields CDR1 SGDLS and CDR2 YYNGEE. This CDR3 is built from 13 residues. Trimming left V 0 bases short and J 0 bases short, with 2 bases between. CDR3 DNA sequence: TGTGCCAGCAGCGTAGTTAGCACAGATACGCAGTATTTT. This sequence encodes CASSVVSTDTQYF.

The rearrangement links TRBV20-1 to TRBJ1-2; D not resolved. The CDR3 runs to 10 residues. Per the germline V gene, CDR1 is DFQATT and CDR2 is SNEGSKA (reference sequence). V lost 2 bases to trimming and J lost 7 bases, with 5 bases between them. The CDR3 loop reads CSARPPGYTF. In DNA, the CDR3 is TGCAGTGCTAGACCGCCTGGCTACACCTTC.

This clonotype has at least ten counts. The V gene is TRBV6-5, the J gene TRBJ2-2; TRBD2 matches 12 bases. Trimming at V came to 4 bases and at J to 3 bases, leaving 3 bases not matched to a gene. The CDR3 has 16 residues. CDR1 and CDR2 from the germline V gene are MNHEY and SVGAGI. The CDR3 nucleotides read TGTGCCAGCAGTTCTAGCGGGAGGGCCCACACCGGGGAGCTGTTTTTT. Amino acid sequence: CASSSSGRAHTGELFF.

This clonotype was counted ten times or more. The chain recombines TRBV18 with TRBJ1-5; tentative D call: TRBD1 (5 bases). CDR3 length: 15 amino acids. CDR1 is KGHSH and CDR2 is LQKENI in the germline V gene. Deletions cut 5 bases from V and 6 bases from J, with 17 bases between. In DNA form, the CDR3 reads TGTGCCAGCTCATCAACAGGTGTGGGAGGTCAGCCCCAGCATTTT. Encoded protein: CASSSTGVGGQPQHF.

This clonotype has a handful of counts. The rearrangement joins TRBV7-9 to TRBJ1-1, with a weak D call TRBD1 (5 bases). V was cut by 3 bases and J by 2 bases, with 7 bases left in between. The CDR3 is made up of 13 amino acids. CDR1 SEHNR and CDR2 FQNEAQ come from the germline V gene (reference sequence). The CDR3 here is CASSFGGNTEAFF. The CDR3 coding sequence is TGTGCCAGCAGCTTCGGGGGAAACACTGAAGCTTTCTTT.

The rearrangement links TRBV20-1 to TRBJ1-5; D remains unclear. This CDR3 comprises 12 residues. Trimming removed 3 bases at V and 6 bases at J, with 9 bases between. In germline, CDR1 is DFQATT, CDR2 SNEGSKA (reference sequence). CDR3 region: CSASRAGQPQHF. CDR3 DNA sequence: TGCAGTGCTAGTCGGGCGGGTCAGCCCCAGCATTTT.

The chain uses TRBV7-2 and TRBJ2-5; 14 nucleotides line up with TRBD2. Losses at the gene ends were 5 bases for V and 5 bases for J; bases not matched to a gene: 4. Germline values: CDR1 SGHTA, CDR2 FQGNSA. The CDR3 totals 15 residues. CDR3 amino acids: CASSMTSGGAETQYF. The CDR3 bases are TGTGCCAGCAGCATGACTAGCGGGGGGGCCGAGACCCAGTACTTC.